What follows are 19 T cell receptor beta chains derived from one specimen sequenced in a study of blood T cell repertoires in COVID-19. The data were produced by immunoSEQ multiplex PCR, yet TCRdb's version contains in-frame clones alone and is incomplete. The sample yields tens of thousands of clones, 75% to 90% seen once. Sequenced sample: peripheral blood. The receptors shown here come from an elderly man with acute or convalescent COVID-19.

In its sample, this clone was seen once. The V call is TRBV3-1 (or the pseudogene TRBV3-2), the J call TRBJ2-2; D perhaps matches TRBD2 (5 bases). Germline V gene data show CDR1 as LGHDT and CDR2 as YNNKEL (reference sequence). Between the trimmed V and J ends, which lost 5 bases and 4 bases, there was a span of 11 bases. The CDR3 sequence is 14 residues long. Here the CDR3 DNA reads TGTGCCAGCAGCTTGGACTCTACCACCGGGGAGCTGTTTTTT. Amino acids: CASSLDSTTGELFF.

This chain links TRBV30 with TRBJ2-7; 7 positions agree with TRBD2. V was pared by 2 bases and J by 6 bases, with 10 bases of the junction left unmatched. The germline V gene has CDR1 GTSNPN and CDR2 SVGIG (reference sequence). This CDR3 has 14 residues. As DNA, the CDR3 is TGTGCCTGGAGTTCGTGGCAGGGAGGGATCGAGCAGTACTTC. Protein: CAWSSWQGGIEQYF.

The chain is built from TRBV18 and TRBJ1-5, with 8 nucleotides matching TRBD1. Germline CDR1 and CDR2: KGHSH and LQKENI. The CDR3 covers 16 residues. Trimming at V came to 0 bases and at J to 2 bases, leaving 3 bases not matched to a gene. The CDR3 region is CASSPPTGAGNQPQHF. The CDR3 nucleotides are TGTGCCAGCTCACCACCGACAGGGGCGGGCAATCAGCCCCAGCATTTT.

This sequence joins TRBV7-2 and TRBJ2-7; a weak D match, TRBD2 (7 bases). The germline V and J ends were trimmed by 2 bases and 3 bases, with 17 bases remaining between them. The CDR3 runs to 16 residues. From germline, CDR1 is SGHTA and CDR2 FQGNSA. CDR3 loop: CASSLWGGTSNYEQYF. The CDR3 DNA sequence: TGTGCCAGCAGCTTATGGGGGGGGACATCAAACTACGAGCAGTACTTC.

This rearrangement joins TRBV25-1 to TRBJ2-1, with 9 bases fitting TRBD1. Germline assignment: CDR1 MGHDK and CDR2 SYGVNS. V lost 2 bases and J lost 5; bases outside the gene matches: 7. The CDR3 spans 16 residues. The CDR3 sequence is CASSEPPTGGNNEQFF. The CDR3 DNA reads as TGTGCCAGCAGTGAACCCCCGACAGGGGGTAACAATGAGCAGTTCTTC.

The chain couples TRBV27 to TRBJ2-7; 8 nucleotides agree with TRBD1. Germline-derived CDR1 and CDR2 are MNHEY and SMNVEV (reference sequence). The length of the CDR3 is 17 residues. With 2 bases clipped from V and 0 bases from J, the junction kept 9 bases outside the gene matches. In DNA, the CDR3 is TGTGCCAGCAGTTTAACACCGGGACAGGAATTCTCCTACGAGCAGTACTTC. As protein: CASSLTPGQEFSYEQYF.

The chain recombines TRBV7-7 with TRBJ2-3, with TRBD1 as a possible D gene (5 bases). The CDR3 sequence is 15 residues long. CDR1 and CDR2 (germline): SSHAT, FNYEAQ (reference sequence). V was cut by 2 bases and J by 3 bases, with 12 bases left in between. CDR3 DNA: TGTGCCAGCAGCTTAAGTCTAGGGGAAACAGATACGCAGTATTTT. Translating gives CASSLSLGETDTQYF.

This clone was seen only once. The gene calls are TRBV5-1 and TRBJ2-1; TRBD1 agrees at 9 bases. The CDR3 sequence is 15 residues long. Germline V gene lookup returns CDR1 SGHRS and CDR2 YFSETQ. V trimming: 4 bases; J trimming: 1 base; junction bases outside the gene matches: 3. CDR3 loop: CASSTGQGSYNEQFF. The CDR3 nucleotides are TGCGCCAGCAGCACCGGACAGGGGTCCTACAATGAGCAGTTCTTC.

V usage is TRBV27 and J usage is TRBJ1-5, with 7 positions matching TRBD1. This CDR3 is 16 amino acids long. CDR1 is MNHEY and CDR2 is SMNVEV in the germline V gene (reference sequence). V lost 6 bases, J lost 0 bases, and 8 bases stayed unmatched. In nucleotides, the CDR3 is TGTGCCAGCAGCCCCCACAGGGGATATAGCAATCAGCCCCAGCATTTT. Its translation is CASSPHRGYSNQPQHF.

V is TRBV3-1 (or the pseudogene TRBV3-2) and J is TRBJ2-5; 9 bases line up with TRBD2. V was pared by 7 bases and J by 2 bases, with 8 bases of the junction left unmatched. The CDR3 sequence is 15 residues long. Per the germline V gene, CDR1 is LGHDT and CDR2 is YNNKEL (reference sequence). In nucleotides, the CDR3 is TGTGCCAGCAAGCGGGGGGCGACCCAGCAAGAGACCCAGTACTTC. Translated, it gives CASKRGATQQETQYF.

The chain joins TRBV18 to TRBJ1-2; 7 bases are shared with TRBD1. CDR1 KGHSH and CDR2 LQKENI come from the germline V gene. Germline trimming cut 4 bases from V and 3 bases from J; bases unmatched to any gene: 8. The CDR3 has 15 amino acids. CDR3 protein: CASSLRQGVDYGYTF. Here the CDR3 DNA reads TGTGCCAGCTCACTGCGGCAGGGGGTGGACTATGGCTACACCTTC.

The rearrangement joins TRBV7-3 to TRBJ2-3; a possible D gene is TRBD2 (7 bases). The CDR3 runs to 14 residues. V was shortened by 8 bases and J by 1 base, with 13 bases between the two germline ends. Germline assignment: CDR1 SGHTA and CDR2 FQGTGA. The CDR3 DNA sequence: TGTGCCAGCGCCGTAGGGGGGGGCACAGATACGCAGTATTTT. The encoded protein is CASAVGGGTDTQYF.

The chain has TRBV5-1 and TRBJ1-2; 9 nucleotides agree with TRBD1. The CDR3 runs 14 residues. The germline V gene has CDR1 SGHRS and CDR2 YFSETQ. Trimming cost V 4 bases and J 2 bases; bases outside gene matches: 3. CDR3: CASSSGQGNYGYTF. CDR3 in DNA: TGCGCCAGCAGCAGCGGACAGGGGAACTATGGCTACACCTTC.

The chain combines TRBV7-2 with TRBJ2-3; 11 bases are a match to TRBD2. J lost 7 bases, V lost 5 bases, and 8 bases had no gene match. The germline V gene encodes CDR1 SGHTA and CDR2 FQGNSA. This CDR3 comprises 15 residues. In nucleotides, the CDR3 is TGTGCCAGCAGCCCCTGGGCTAGCGGGGGGTATACGCAGTATTTT. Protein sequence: CASSPWASGGYTQYF.

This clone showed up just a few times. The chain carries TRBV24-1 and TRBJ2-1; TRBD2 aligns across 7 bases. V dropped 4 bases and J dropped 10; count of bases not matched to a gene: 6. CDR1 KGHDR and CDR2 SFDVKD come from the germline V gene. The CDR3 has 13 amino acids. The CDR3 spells CATSEALADEQFF. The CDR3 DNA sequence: TGTGCCACCAGTGAGGCGCTAGCGGACGAGCAGTTCTTC.

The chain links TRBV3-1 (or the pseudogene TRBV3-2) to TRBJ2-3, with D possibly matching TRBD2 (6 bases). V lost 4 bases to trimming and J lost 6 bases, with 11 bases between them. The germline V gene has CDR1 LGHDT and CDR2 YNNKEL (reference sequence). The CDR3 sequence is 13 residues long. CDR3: CASSPTGVDTQYF. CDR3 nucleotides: TGTGCCAGCAGCCCCACGGGGGTTGATACGCAGTATTTT.

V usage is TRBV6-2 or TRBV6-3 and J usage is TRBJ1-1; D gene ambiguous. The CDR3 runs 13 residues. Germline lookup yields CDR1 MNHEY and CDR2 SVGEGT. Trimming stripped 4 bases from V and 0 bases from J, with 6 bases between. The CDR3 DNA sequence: TGTGCCAGCAGTTTTACAGTGAACACTGAAGCTTTCTTT. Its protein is CASSFTVNTEAFF.

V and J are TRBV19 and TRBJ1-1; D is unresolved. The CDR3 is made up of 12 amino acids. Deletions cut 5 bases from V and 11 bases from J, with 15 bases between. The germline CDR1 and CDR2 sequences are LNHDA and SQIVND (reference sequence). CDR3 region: CASSGVQREAFF. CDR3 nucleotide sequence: TGTGCCAGTAGTGGGGTCCAAAGGGAGGCTTTCTTT.

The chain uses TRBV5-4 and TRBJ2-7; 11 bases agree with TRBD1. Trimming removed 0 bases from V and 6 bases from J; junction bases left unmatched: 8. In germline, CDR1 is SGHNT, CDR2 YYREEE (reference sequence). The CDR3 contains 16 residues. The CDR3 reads CASSLASGQGAIEQYF. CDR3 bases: TGTGCCAGCAGCTTGGCCTCTGGACAGGGGGCAATCGAGCAGTACTTC.